This T cell receptor (beta chain) derives from a study of blood T cell repertoires in COVID-19 (TCRdb year 2020). Study-wide context: Samples covering the acute and convalescent phases of COVID-19 were provided by collaborators in the United States, Italy and Spain. The prospective study material was composed of cDNA or gDNA derived from T cells, B-cell-depleted T cells, or PBMCs. The dataset comprised deeply sampled blood TCRbeta repertoires from subjects exposed to, actively infected with, or recovered from COVID-19. The repertoires were released in a freely available public database intended as a resource for research on the immune response to SARS-CoV-2. Samples came from the ongoing ImmuneRACE study (first 160 participants) plus 1,254 subjects from 6 global collaborators. Nearly every sample came with metadata listing a de-identified subject ID, COVID-19 status, age in years and sex. HLA class I and class II types, where available, came from metadata supplied by the sample provider rather than from assay-based typing. Beyond this particular receptor, the publication reports: The quantity of clinical and demographic metadata differed by source and by participant and was supplied without curation.

The collaborating institutions used their own protocols to collect whole blood in K2EDTA tubes. For TCRbeta analysis, collaborator samples were shipped as frozen whole blood, as isolated PBMCs, or as DNA extracted from either sample type. Comments on this clone: Its antigen is not yet known. No base qualities exist here, and no much larger clone lies one base off it.

The immunoSEQ Assay, a bias-controlled multiplex PCR, was used to amplify TCRbeta CDR3 regions from genomic DNA. Per the authors' processing: The number of nucleated cells in each sample was estimated from the amplification of reference gene primers within the assay. To quantify the absolute abundance of each unique TCRbeta CDR3 rearrangement, sequence reads were collapsed and filtered. Productive Simpson clonality was computed per sample as the square root of Simpson's diversity index over productive rearrangements. TCRdb took this table from immuneACCESS and kept in-frame rearrangements with V and J called. Such tables lack part of the clones; where checked against another copy, unresolved V genes explain under half of the gap, and the rest is unexplained. D and trimming come from the DNA, and the V and J calls and clone size come from that table. This sample holds around 100,000 clones; approximately 90% were observed only once. The ten most abundant clones make up 5.1% of the sample.

Sequenced sample: peripheral blood. The sequence derives from a man in his fifties or sixties with acute or convalescent COVID-19.

For the CDR3, the sequence is CASSRLAMNWNEQFF. The bases are TGTGCCAGCAGCCGTCTAGCGATGAACTGGAATGAGCAGTTCTTC. This chain is built from TRBV7-8 and TRBJ2-1; the D gene is perhaps TRBD2, on 6 matching bases. CDR1 and CDR2, per the germline V gene, are SGHVS and FQNEAQ. V is shortened by 5 bases, J by 7 bases, and the region joining them spans 18 bases. The CDR3 spans 15 residues, from the cysteine through the phenylalanine. CDR3 DNA only is kept here, 45 bases in frame from base 1.